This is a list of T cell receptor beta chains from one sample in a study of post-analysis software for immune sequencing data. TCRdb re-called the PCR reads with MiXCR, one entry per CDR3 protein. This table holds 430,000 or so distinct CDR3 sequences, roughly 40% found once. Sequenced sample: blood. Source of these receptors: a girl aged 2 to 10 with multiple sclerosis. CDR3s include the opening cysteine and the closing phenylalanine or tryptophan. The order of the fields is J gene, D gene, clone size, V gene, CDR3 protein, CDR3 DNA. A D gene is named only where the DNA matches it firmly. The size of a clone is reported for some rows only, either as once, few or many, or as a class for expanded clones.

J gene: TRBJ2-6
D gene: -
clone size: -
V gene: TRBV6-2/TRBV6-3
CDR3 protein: CASGDGANVLTF
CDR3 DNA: TGTGCGAGCGGAGATGGGGCCAACGTCCTGACTTTC

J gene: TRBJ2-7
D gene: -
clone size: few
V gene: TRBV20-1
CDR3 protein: CSARGPDRRALYEQYF
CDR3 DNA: TGCAGTGCTAGAGGACCCGACAGGAGAGCACTCTACGAGCAGTACTTC

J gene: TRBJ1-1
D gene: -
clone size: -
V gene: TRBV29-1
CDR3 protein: CSVETGLNTEAFF
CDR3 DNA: TGCAGCGTTGAAACAGGATTGAACACTGAAGCTTTCTTT

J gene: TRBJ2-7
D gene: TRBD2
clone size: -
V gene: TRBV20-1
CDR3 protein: CSAVTSGTYEQYF
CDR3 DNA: TGCAGTGCCGTAACTAGCGGGACCTACGAGCAGTACTTC

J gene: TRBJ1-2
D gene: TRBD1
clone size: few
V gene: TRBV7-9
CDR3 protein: CASSSGTGHYGYTF
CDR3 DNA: TGTGCCAGCAGCTCGGGGACAGGCCACTATGGCTACACCTTC

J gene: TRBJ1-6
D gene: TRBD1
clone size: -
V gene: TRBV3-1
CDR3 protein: CASSQVTGESPLHF
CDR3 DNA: TGTGCCAGCAGCCAAGTTACAGGGGAATCACCCCTCCACTTT

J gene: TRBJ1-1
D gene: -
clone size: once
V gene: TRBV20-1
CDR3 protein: CSARENPATEAFF
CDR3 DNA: TGCAGTGCTAGAGAGAACCCGGCCACTGAAGCTTTCTTT

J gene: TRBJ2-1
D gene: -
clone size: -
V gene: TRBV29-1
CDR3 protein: CSVDEAGPYNEQFF
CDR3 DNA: TGCAGCGTTGATGAGGCGGGGCCCTACAATGAGCAGTTCTTC

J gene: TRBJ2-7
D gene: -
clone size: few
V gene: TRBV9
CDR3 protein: CASSVVAGSYEQYF
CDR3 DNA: TGTGCCAGCAGCGTAGTCGCAGGGTCCTACGAGCAGTACTTC

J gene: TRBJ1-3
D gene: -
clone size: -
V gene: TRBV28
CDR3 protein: CASSFGLTGNTIYF
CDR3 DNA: TGTGCCAGCAGTTTTGGGCTTACAGGAAACACCATATATTTT

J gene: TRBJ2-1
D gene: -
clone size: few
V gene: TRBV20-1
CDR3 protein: CSARLGFYNEQFF
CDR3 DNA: TGCAGTGCTAGACTTGGATTTTACAATGAGCAGTTCTTC

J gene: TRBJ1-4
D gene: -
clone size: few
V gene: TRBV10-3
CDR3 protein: CAISRGGDGEGEKLFF
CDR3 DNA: TGTGCCATCAGCCGAGGTGGGGACGGGGAAGGCGAAAAACTGTTTTTT

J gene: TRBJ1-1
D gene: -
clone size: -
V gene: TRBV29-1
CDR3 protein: CSVEGRGMNTEAFF
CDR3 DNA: TGCAGCGTTGAAGGCAGGGGCATGAACACTGAAGCTTTCTTT

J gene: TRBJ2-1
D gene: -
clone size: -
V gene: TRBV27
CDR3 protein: CASSPGTSRNEQFF
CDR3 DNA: TGTGCCAGCAGTCCCGGGACAAGTCGAAATGAGCAGTTCTTC

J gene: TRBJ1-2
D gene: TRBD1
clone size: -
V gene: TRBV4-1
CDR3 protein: CASSQSRGTGLGYTF
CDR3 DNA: TGCGCCAGCAGCCAAAGCCGGGGGACAGGTCTAGGCTACACCTTC

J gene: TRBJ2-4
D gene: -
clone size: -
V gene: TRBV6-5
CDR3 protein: CASSYSQVVAKNIQYF
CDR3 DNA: TGTGCCAGCAGTTACTCACAGGTGGTAGCCAAAAACATTCAGTACTTC

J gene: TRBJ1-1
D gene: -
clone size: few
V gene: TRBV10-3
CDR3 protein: CAINAGMGTEAFF
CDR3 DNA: TGTGCCATCAATGCAGGGATGGGCACTGAAGCTTTCTTT

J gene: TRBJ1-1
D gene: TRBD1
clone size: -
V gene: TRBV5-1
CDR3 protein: CASSATGQSRAEAFF
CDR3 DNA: TGCGCCAGCAGCGCAACGGGACAGAGTCGGGCTGAAGCTTTCTTT

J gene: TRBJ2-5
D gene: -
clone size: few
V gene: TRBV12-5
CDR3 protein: CASGLGLGETQYF
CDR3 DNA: TGTGCTAGTGGTTTAGGATTAGGGGAGACCCAGTACTTC

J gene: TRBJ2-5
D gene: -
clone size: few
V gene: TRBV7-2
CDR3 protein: CASSIAQETQYF
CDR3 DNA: TGTGCCAGCAGCATAGCCCAAGAGACCCAGTACTTC

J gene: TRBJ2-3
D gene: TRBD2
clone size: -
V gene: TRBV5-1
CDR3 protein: CASSLLISLAGGTDTQYF
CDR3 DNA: TGCGCCAGCAGCTTGTTGATTTCACTAGCGGGGGGTACAGATACGCAGTATTTT

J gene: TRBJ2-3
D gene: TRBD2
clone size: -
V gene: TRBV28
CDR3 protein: CAADGASGAPSTDTQYF
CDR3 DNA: TGTGCCGCCGATGGGGCTAGCGGAGCACCTAGCACAGATACGCAGTATTTT

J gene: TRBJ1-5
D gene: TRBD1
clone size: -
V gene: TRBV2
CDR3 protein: CASNPNPGQGATQPQHF
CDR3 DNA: TGTGCCAGCAACCCAAATCCGGGACAGGGGGCCACTCAGCCCCAGCATTTT

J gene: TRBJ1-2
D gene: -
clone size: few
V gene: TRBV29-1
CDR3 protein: CSVGAARDLAGRYTF
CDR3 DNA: TGCAGCGTTGGGGCGGCTCGGGACCTTGCTGGGCGCTACACCTTC

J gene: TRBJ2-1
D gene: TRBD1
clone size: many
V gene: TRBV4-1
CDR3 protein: CASSTARTGKRDEQFF
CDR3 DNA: TGCGCCAGCAGCACGGCCCGGACAGGGAAACGCGATGAGCAGTTCTTC

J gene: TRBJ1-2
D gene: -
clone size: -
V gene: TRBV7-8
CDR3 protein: CASSLGPGGWPRGYTF
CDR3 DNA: TGTGCCAGCAGCTTAGGTCCGGGGGGCTGGCCCAGAGGCTACACCTTC

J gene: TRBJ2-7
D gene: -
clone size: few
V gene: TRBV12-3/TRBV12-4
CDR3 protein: CASNTGFGSYEQYF
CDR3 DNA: TGTGCCAGCAATACAGGGTTTGGCTCCTACGAGCAGTACTTC

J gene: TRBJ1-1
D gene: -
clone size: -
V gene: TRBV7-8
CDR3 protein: CASSPSSKNTEAFF
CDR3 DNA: TGTGCCAGCAGCCCGAGTAGTAAGAACACTGAAGCTTTCTTT

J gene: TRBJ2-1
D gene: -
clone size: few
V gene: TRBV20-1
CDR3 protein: CSARASRLYNEQFF
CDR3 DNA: TGCAGTGCTAGGGCGTCGCGGCTCTACAATGAGCAGTTCTTC

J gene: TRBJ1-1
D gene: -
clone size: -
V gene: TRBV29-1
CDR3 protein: CSVEFGPRQAFF
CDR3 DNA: TGCAGCGTTGAATTCGGGCCTCGTCAGGCTTTCTTT

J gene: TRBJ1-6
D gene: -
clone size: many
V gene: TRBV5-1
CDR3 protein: CASSLVAGTANSPLHF
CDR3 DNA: TGCGCCAGCAGCTTGGTGGCAGGGACGGCGAATTCACCCCTCCACTTT

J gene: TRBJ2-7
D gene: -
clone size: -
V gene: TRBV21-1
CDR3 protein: CASPLPGLAEYEQYF
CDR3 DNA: TGTGCCAGCCCCCTCCCGGGACTAGCGGAATACGAGCAGTACTTC

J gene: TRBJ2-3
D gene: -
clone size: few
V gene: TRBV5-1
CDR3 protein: CASSLVAGGLSDTQYF
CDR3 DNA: TGCGCCAGCAGCTTGGTGGCAGGGGGACTGTCAGATACGCAGTATTTT

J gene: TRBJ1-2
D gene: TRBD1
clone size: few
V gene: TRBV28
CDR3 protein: CASSLWEGQGIGGYTF
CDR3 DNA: TGTGCCAGCAGTTTATGGGAGGGACAGGGAATTGGTGGCTACACCTTC

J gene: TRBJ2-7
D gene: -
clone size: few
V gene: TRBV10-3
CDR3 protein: CAISESGTSISYEQYF
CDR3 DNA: TGTGCCATCAGTGAGTCCGGGACCTCGATATCCTACGAGCAGTACTTC

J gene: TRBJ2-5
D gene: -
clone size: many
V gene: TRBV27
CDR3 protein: CASSPVGSWETQYF
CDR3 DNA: TGTGCCAGCAGTCCAGTCGGTTCTTGGGAGACCCAGTACTTC

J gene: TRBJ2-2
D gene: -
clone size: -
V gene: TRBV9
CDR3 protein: CASSVHSSSGTGELFF
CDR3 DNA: TGTGCCAGCAGCGTACATTCTTCCAGTGGCACCGGGGAGCTGTTTTTT

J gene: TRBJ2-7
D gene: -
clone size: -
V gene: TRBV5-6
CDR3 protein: CASSLMGSYNEQYF
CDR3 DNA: TGTGCCAGCAGCTTGATGGGGTCCTACAATGAGCAGTACTTC

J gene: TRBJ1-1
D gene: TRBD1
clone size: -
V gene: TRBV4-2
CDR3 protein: CASSQQGQANTEAFF
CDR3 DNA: TGTGCCAGCAGCCAGCAGGGACAGGCTAACACTGAAGCTTTCTTT

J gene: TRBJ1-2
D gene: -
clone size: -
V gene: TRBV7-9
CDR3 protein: CASSSWGRIYGYTF
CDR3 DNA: TGTGCCAGCAGCTCCTGGGGACGGATCTATGGCTACACCTTC

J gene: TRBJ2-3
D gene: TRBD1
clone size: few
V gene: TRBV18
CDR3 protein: CASSPPLDRADTQYF
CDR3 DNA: TGTGCCAGCTCACCACCATTGGACAGGGCAGATACGCAGTATTTT

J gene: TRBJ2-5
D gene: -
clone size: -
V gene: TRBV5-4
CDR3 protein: CASSFTGTEETQYF
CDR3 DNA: TGTGCCAGCAGTTTTACCGGGACGGAAGAGACCCAGTACTTC

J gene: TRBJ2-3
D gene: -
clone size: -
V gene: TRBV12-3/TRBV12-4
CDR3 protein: CASSFFPGEGTDAQYF
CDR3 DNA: TGTGCCAGCAGTTTTTTCCCCGGAGAGGGAACAGATGCGCAGTATTTT

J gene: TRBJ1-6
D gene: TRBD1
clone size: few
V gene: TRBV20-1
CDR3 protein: CSARKGQGYSPLHF
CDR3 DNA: TGCAGTGCTAGAAAGGGACAGGGCTATTCACCCCTCCACTTT

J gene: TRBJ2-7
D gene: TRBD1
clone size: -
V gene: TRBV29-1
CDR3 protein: CSVEGQGGPLGSSYEQYF
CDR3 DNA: TGCAGCGTTGAAGGACAGGGTGGCCCCCTTGGTTCATCCTACGAGCAGTACTTC

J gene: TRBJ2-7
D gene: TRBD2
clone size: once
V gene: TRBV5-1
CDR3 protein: CASSPPGTRNNEQYF
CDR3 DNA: TGCGCCAGCAGCCCTCCCGGGACTAGGAACAATGAGCAGTACTTC

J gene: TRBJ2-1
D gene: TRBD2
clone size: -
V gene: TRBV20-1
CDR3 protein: CSARDPGLADEQFF
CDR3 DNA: TGCAGTGCTAGAGATCCGGGACTAGCGGATGAGCAATTCTTC

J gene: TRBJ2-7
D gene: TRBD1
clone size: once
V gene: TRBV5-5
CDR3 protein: CASSLSLTGGTYEQYF
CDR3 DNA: TGTGCCAGCAGCTTGAGTTTAACAGGGGGGACCTACGAGCAGTACTTC

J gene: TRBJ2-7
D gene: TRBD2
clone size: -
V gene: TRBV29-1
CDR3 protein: CSVAPSGQSSYEQYF
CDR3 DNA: TGCAGCGTCGCACCTAGCGGCCAAAGCTCCTACGAGCAGTACTTC

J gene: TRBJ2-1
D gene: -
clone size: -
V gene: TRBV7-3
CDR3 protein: CASSLVGRDEQFF
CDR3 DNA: TGTGCCAGCAGCCTCGTAGGGCGTGATGAGCAGTTCTTC

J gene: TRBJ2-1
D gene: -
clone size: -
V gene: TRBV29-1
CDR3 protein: CSVFLATSYNEQFF
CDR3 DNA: TGCAGCGTCTTTCTAGCGACCTCCTACAATGAGCAGTTCTTC

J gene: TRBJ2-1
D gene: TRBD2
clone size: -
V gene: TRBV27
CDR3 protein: CASSLSAGGLNEQFF
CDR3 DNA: TGTGCCAGCAGTTTATCAGCGGGAGGACTCAATGAGCAGTTCTTC

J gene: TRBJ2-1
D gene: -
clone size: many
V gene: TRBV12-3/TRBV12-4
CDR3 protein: CASSPGGSSYNEQFF
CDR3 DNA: TGTGCTAGCAGCCCAGGGGGGTCCTCCTACAATGAGCAGTTCTTC

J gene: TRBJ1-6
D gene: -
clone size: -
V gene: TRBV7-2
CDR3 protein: CASKWTESSYNSPLHF
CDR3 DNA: TGTGCCAGCAAGTGGACGGAGAGCTCCTATAATTCACCCCTCCACTTT

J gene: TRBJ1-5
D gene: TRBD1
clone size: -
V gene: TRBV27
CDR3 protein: CASSLYRGDQPQHF
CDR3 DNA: TGTGCCAGCAGTCTTTACAGGGGGGACCAGCCCCAGCATTTT

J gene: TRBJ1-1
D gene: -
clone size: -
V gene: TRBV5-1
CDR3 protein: CASSLDGSGTEAFF
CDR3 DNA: TGCGCCAGCAGCTTGGATGGGTCAGGCACTGAAGCTTTCTTT

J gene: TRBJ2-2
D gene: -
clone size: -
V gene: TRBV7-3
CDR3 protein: CASSAQPEGGERFF
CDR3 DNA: TGTGCCAGCAGCGCGCAGCCGGAGGGCGGGGAGCGGTTTTTT